This paragraph reports one TCR beta chain. This record comes from a study of blood T cell repertoires in COVID-19. Study at large: Sample material is recorded as cDNA or gDNA derived from T cells, B-cell-depleted T cells, or PBMCs.

Original handling: Reference gene primer amplification gave nucleated cell count estimates. Data came from immunoSEQ multiplex PCR; TCRdb stores just in-frame clones and leaves some out. V and J calls plus clone size are reproduced from that table; the DNA served to infer D and trimming. The table has 350,000 to 450,000 clones, around nine tenths seen once; the top ten hold 1.4%. Trimming took 7 bases from V and 0 from J, leaving 12 bases between them. The CDR3 sequence is 14 residues long. The germline V gene encodes CDR1 WSHSY and CDR2 SAAADI. Recruitment covered 25 or so US areas and drew participants whose ages spanned about 18 to 100 years. The study assigned cohorts using participant-reported clinical history.

The gene calls are TRBV10-2 and TRBJ1-1; tentatively, D is TRBD1 (6 bases). The material sequenced was PBMCs or T cells enriched from blood (not recorded which). The sequence was obtained from a woman aged 18-29 years who had been exposed to COVID-19. CDR3 sequence reads: CASTQGQLNTEAFF. The CDR3 region has the DNA TGCGCCAGCACTCAGGGACAACTGAACACTGAAGCTTTCTTT.